This is a list of T cell receptor beta chains from one sample in a study of blood T cell repertoires in COVID-19. The protocol was immunoSEQ multiplex PCR, while the TCRdb copy is restricted to in-frame clones and leaves out a portion. The sample lists some 20,000 clones, roughly 81% seen once, with over 7.5% in the top ten. The source material was peripheral blood. The source is a man aged 55 to 69 with acute or convalescent COVID-19. CDR3s leave out the opening cysteine and the closing phenylalanine or tryptophan. The D gene is left open where the match is weak.

>TRBJ2-7|TRBD1|TRBV7-2
ASSPYPDREQY
>TRBJ1-2|-|TRBV27
ASRTHYGYT
>TRBJ2-2|-|TRBV7-2
ASSLPVKTGELF
>TRBJ2-3|-|TRBV7-9
ATGGPGDTQY
>TRBJ1-6|-|TRBV24-1
ATSRGGSNSPLH
>TRBJ1-1|TRBD1|TRBV5-6
ASSLHQGDTEAF
>TRBJ1-2|-|TRBV6-5
ASSYHGQYGYT
>TRBJ2-5|-|TRBV29-1
SVYNTGFGETQY
>TRBJ2-7|-|TRBV21-1
ARRILSYEQY
>TRBJ1-3|-|TRBV27
ASSKEGGWYSGNTIY
>TRBJ2-1|-|TRBV7-8
ASSPFAGNYNEQF
>TRBJ1-1|-|TRBV11-2
ASSLVGGESTEAF
>TRBJ1-2|TRBD1|TRBV28
ASSSLEGTGVYGYT
>TRBJ1-2|TRBD1|TRBV4-2
ASSYETRGLYGYT
>TRBJ2-5|TRBD2|TRBV5-4
ASSPTSGRQETQY
>TRBJ1-6|-|TRBV7-9
ASTESGNSPLH
>TRBJ2-1|-|TRBV12-3/TRBV12-4
ASSLGGQNEQF
>TRBJ2-5|-|TRBV24-1
ATSVSGGETQY
>TRBJ2-7|-|TRBV2
ASNLGLEQY
>TRBJ2-3|TRBD2|TRBV7-2
ASSHGLGSPQY
>TRBJ1-5|-|TRBV19
ASSTILEGNQPQH
>TRBJ2-2|-|TRBV7-3
ASSSSFRNTGELF
>TRBJ1-3|-|TRBV4-1
ASTEAGNTIY
>TRBJ1-1|-|TRBV25-1
ASSAQMNTEAF
>TRBJ2-1|-|TRBV14
ASSQVVGYNEQF
>TRBJ1-6|TRBD1|TRBV27
ASSQTGTLNSPLH
>TRBJ1-5|TRBD1|TRBV18
ASTSDRAQPQH
>TRBJ2-3|-|TRBV6-1
ASSEVGAATQY
>TRBJ1-1|-|TRBV7-8
ASSLEGAHTEAF
>TRBJ1-5|TRBD1|TRBV6-1
ASSGYRGAINQPQH
>TRBJ2-7|-|TRBV28
ASSSYEQWISYEQY
>TRBJ2-2|-|TRBV6-6
ASSYVAGNTGELF
>TRBJ1-2|TRBD1|TRBV12-3/TRBV12-4
ASSPRDRSGYT
>TRBJ1-2|-|TRBV18
ASSRETPGANYGYT
>TRBJ2-5|-|TRBV5-4
ASSPDLGETQY
>TRBJ1-5|-|TRBV24-1
ATSKTGSFNQPQH
>TRBJ1-5|-|TRBV18
ASSPDWDQPQH
>TRBJ2-7|TRBD2|TRBV5-1
ASSFVTSSLRYEQY
>TRBJ2-7|-|TRBV5-5
ASSLDGDSYEQY
>TRBJ1-4|-|TRBV6-4
ASSGREGDEKLF
>TRBJ2-1|-|TRBV6-5
ASSLGNRGGEQF
>TRBJ2-1|TRBD1|TRBV9
ASSPWTGGVREQF
>TRBJ2-5|TRBD2|TRBV7-9
ASSSRTSGETQY
>TRBJ2-6|-|TRBV23-1
ASRTTGASGANVLT
>TRBJ2-3|-|TRBV28
ASSFRQATDTQY
>TRBJ2-4|-|TRBV2
ASSEIVLAKNIQY
>TRBJ2-2|TRBD1|TRBV12-5
ASGRQGDHGELF
>TRBJ1-5|-|TRBV2
ASSDTLNQPQH
>TRBJ1-5|TRBD1|TRBV6-5
ASRGQGNQPQH
>TRBJ1-1|TRBD1|TRBV27
ASGQGAGIEAF
>TRBJ1-2|-|TRBV29-1
SVSRETYGYT
>TRBJ1-6|TRBD1|TRBV6-6
ASRPDRGEVSPLH
>TRBJ1-1|-|TRBV7-8
ASSLQQGFTEAF
>TRBJ1-2|-|TRBV2
ASSERTNYGYT
>TRBJ1-2|-|TRBV9
ASSVEDRNFYGYT
>TRBJ1-2|-|TRBV2
ASSFVPNYGYT
>TRBJ2-7|TRBD2|TRBV28
ASSSPTSAFSYEQY